The TCR beta chain under discussion was sequenced for a study of CD8 T cells in ankylosing spondylitis. General study points: According to the report, clones linked to the disease were significantly enriched in matched synovial fluid samples taken from ankylosing spondylitis patients. Past research had described some motif variants in reactive arthritis synovial fluid and blood.

This clonotype showed up many times. Its cognate antigen is unknown. TCRdb re-analysed the 5' RACE reads in MiXCR, keeping a single row per CDR3 protein. The sample consists of more than 150,000 distinct CDR3 sequences, approximately 18% of them appearing once. Trimming removed 3 bases from V and 3 bases from J; junction bases left unmatched: 5. Germline values: CDR1 SQVTM, CDR2 ANQGSEA. The CDR3 runs 13 residues. V usage is TRBV29-1 and J usage is TRBJ2-7; 7 nucleotides match TRBD1. Sequenced: blood, either unsorted or a sorted T cell fraction (not recorded which). The TCR originated in a male donor aged 10 to 30 with ankylosing spondylitis or in good health (not recorded which). CDR3 protein: CSVDTGDSYEQYF. The CDR3 DNA reads as TGCAGCGTTGACACAGGGGACAGCTACGAGCAGTACTTC.